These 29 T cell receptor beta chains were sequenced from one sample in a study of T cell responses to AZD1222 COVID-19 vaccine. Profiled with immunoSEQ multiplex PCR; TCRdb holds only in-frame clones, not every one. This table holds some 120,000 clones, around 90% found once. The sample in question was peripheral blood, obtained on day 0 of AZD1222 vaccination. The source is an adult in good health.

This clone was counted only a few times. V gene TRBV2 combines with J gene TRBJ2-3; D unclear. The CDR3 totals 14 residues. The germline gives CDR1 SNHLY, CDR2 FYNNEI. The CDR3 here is CADRERIGTDTQYF. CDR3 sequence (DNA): TGTGCTGACCGCGAGCGAATCGGCACAGATACGCAGTATTTT.

In DNA form, the CDR3 reads TGTGCCAGCAGCCAAGAGGGACAGGGGGCCCGGGAGCAGTACTTC. It codes for CASSQEGQGAREQYF. The chain links TRBV3-1 (or the pseudogene TRBV3-2) to TRBJ2-7, with 12 bases that match TRBD1. The CDR3 covers 15 residues. The V gene's germline CDR1 is LGHDT and CDR2 YNNKEL (reference sequence). With V trimmed by 0 bases and J by 7 bases, 4 bases remained unmatched.

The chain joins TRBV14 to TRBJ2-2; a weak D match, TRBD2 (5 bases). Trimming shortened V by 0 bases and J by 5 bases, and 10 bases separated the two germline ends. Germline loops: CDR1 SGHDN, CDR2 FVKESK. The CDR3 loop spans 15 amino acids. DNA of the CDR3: TGTGCCAGCAGCCAAGAGTTTCCGGGAACCGGGGAGCTGTTTTTT. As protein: CASSQEFPGTGELFF.

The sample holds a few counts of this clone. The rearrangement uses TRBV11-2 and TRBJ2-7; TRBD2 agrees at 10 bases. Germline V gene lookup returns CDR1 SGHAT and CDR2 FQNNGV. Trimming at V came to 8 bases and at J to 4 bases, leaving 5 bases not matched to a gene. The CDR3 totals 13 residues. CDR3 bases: TGTGCCAGCGGGGCTAGCGGGAGTTACGAGCAGTACTTC. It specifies CASGASGSYEQYF.

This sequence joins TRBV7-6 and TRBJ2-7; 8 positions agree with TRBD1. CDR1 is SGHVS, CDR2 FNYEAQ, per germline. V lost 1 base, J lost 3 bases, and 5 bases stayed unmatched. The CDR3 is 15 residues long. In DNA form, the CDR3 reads TGTGCCAGCAGCTTAGAAACACAGGGGGACTACGAGCAGTACTTC. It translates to CASSLETQGDYEQYF.

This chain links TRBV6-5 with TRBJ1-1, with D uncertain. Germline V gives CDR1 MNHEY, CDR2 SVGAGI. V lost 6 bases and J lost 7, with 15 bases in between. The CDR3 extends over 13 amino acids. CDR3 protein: CASSRSGRVEAFF. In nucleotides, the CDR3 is TGTGCCAGCAGCCGAAGCGGACGGGTTGAAGCTTTCTTT.

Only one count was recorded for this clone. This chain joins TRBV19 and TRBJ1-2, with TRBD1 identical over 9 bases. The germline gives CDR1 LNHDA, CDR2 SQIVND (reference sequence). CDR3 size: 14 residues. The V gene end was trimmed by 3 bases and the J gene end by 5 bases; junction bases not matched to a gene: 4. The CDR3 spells CASSIGTGRYGYTF. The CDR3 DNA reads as TGTGCCAGTAGTATTGGGACAGGGCGATATGGCTACACCTTC.

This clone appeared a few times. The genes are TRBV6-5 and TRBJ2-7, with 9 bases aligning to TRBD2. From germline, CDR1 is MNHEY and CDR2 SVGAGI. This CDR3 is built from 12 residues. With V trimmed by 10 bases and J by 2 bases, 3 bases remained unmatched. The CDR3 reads CAIGGGAYEQYF. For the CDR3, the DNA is TGTGCCATCGGCGGGGGGGCCTACGAGCAGTACTTC.

CDR3 nucleotides: TGTGCCAGTACCAGGGGACTCACAGATACGCAGTATTTT. It specifies CASTRGLTDTQYF. The chain recombines TRBV19 with TRBJ2-3; D may be TRBD1 or TRBD2 (6 bases each). Per germline, CDR1 LNHDA and CDR2 SQIVND (reference sequence). The CDR3 covers 13 residues. The V gene lost 7 bases and the J gene lost 2 bases, with 10 bases spanning the gap. Together with reference TRBV19 and TRBJ2-3, the CDR3 gives the full variable domain: DGGITQSPKYLFRKEGQNVTLSCEQNLNHDAMYWYRQDPGQGLRLIYYSQIVNDFQKGDIAEGYSVSREKKESFPLTVTSAQKNPTAFYLCASTRGLTDTQYFGPGTRLTVL.

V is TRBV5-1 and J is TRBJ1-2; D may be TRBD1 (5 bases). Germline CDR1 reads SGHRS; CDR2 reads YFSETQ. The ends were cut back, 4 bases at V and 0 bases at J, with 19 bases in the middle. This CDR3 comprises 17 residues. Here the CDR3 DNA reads TGCGCCAGCAGCGGGGGTAGGGGTACCCCCCCTAACTATGGCTACACCTTC. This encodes CASSGGRGTPPNYGYTF.

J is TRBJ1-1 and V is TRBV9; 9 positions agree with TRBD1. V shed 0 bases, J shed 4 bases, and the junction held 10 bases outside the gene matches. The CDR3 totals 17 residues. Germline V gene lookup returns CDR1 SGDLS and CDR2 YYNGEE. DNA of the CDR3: TGTGCCAGCAGCGTAGACCCTACAGGGGGCTGGACCACTGAAGCTTTCTTT. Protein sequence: CASSVDPTGGWTTEAFF.

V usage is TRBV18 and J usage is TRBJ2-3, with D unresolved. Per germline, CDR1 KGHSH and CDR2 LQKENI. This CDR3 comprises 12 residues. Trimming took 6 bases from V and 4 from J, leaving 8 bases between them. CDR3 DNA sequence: TGTGCCAGCTCCGAAGGGCCAGATACGCAGTATTTT. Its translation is CASSEGPDTQYF.

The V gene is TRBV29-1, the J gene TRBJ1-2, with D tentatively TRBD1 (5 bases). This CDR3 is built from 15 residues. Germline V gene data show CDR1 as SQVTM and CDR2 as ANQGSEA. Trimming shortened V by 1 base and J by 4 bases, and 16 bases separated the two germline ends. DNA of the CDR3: TGCAGCGTTGAAGTCGGGCAGGGTCTCCCCTATGGCTACACCTTC. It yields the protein CSVEVGQGLPYGYTF.

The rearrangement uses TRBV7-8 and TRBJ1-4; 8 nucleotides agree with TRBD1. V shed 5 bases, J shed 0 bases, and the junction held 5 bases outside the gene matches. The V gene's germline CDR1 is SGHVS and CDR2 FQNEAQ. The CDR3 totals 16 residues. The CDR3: CASSPDRGTTNEKLFF. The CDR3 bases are TGTGCCAGCAGCCCCGACAGGGGTACAACTAATGAAAAACTGTTTTTT. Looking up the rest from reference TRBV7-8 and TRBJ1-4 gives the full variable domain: GAGVSQSPRYKVAKRGQDVALRCDPISGHVSLFWYQQALGQGPEFLTYFQNEAQLDKSGLPSDRFFAERPEGSVSTLKIQRTQQEDSAVYLCASSPDRGTTNEKLFFGSGTQLSVL.

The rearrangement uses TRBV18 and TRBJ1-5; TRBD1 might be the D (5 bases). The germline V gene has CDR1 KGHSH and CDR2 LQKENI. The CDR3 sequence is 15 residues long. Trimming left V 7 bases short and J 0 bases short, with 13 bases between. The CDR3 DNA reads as TGTGCCAGCTGCGATTTGGGGGGTAGCAATCAGCCCCAGCATTTT. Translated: CASCDLGGSNQPQHF.

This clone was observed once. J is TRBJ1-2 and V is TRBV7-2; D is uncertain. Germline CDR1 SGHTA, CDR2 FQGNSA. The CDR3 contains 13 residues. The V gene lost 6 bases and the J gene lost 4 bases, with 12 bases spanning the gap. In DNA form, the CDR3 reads TGTGCCAGCAGGACGGATGCCAGCTATGGCTACACCTTC. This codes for CASRTDASYGYTF. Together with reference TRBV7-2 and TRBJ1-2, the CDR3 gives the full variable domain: GAGVSQSPSNKVTEKGKDVELRCDPISGHTALYWYRQSLGQGLEFLIYFQGNSAPDKSGLPSDRFSAERTGGSVSTLTIQRTQQEDSAVYLCASRTDASYGYTFGSGTRLTVV.

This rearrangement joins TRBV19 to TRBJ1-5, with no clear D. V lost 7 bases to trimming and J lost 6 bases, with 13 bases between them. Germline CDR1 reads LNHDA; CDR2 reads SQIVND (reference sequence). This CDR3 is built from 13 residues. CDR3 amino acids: CASMDGEGQPQHF. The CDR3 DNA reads TGTGCCAGTATGGACGGGGAGGGTCAGCCCCAGCATTTT.

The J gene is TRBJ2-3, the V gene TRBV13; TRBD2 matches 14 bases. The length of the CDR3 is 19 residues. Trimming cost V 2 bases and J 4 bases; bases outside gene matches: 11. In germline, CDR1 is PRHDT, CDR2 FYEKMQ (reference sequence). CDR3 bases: TGTGCCAGCAGCTTAAGGACTAGCGGGAGGCGGATTGGTCCAGATACGCAGTATTTT. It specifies CASSLRTSGRRIGPDTQYF.

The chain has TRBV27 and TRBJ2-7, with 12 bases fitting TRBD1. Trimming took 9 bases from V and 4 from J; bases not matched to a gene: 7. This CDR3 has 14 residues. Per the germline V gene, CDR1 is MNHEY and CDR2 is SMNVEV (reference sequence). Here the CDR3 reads CASRGTGGQYEQYF. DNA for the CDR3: TGTGCCAGTCGAGGGACAGGGGGCCAATACGAGCAGTACTTC.

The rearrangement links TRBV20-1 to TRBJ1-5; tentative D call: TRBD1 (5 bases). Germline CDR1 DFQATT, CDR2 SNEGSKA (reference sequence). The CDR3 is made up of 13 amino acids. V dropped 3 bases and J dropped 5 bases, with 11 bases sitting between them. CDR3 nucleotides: TGCAGTGCTAGTTGGGGCACCGATCAGCCCCAGCATTTT. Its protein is CSASWGTDQPQHF.

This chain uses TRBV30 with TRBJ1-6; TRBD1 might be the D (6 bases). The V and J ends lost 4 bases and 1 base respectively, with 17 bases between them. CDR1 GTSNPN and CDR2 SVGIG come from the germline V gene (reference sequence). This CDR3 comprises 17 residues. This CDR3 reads CAWKGTSRGSYNSPLHF. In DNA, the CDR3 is TGTGCCTGGAAGGGCACCAGCAGGGGATCCTATAATTCACCCCTCCACTTT.

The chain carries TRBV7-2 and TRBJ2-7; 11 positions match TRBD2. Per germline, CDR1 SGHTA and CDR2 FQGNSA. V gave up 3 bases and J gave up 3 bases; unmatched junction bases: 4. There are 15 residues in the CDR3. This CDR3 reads CASSLGLADLYEQYF. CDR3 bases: TGTGCCAGCAGCTTGGGACTAGCGGACCTCTACGAGCAGTACTTC.

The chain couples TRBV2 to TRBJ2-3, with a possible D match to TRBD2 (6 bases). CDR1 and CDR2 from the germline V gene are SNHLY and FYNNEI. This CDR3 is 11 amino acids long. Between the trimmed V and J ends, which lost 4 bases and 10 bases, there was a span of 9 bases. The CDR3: CASSVEGPQYF. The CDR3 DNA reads TGTGCCAGCAGTGTGGAGGGGCCGCAGTATTTT.

DNA for the CDR3: TGTGCCAGCAGGAATCGAGGTGGGCAGAGATTCACAGATACGCAGTATTTT. Protein sequence: CASRNRGGQRFTDTQYF. V gene TRBV27 combines with J gene TRBJ2-3, with unresolved D. V lost 6 bases, J lost 2 bases, and 21 bases lay in between. The V gene's germline CDR1 is MNHEY and CDR2 SMNVEV (reference sequence). CDR3 length: 17 amino acids.

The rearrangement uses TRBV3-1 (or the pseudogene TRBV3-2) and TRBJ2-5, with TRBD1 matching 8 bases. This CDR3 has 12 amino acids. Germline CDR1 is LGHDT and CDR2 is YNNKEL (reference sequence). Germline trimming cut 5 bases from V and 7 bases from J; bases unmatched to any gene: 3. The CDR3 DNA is TGTGCCAGCAGCAGTGGACAGGGGACCCAGTACTTC. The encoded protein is CASSSGQGTQYF.

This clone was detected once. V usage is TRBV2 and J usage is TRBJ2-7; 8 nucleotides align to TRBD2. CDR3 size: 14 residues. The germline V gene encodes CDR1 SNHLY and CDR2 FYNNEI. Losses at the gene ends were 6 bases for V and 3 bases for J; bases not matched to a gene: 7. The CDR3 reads CASSSGGGNYEQYF. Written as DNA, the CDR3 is TGTGCCAGCAGCTCGGGCGGGGGGAACTACGAGCAGTACTTC.

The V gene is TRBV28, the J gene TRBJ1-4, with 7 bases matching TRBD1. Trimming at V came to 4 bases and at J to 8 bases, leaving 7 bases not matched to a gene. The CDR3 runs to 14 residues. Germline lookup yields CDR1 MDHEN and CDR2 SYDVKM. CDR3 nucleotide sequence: TGTGCCAGCAGTTCACAGGGGAAATGGGAAAAACTGTTTTTT. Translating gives CASSSQGKWEKLFF.

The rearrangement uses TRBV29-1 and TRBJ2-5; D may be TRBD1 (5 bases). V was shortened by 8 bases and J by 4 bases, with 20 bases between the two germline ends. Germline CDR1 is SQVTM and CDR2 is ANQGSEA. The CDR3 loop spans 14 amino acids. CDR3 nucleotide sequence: TGCAGCCTCCGTGGGCGGTCAGGGCTAGAGACCCAGTACTTC. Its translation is CSLRGRSGLETQYF.

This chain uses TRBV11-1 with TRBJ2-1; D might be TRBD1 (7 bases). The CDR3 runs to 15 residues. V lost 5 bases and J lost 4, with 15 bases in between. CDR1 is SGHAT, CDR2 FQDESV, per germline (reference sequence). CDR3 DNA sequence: TGTGCCAGCAGCCGCGGGGCAGGGGGTTACAATGAGCAGTTCTTC. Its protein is CASSRGAGGYNEQFF.